A selection of T cell receptor beta chains follows, all from one sample in a study of tumor and adjacent non-tumor tissue in lung cancer. Using its own MiXCR run on the multiplex PCR reads, TCRdb lists one record per CDR3 protein. In the table there are about 48,000 distinct CDR3 sequences, under 75% of which are singletons. Sequenced: distant non-tumor lung tissue. Receptor source: a woman between 65 and 79 years old with non-small cell lung cancer. Both conserved end residues are part of each CDR3. The D gene is left open where the match is weak. Size is stated for part of the rows, as once, few or many counts, or as a class when the clone is expanded.

D: TRBD1
J: TRBJ2-1
V: TRBV14
size: few
CDR3: CTSSQLLGTDIGNEQFF
DNA: TGTACCAGCAGCCAGTTATTAGGGACAGATATTGGCAATGAGCAGTTCTTC

D: TRBD1
J: TRBJ2-7
V: TRBV11-1
size: medium-sized
CDR3: CASSSFRDRAYEQYF
DNA: TGTGCCAGCAGCTCGTTCCGGGACAGGGCCTACGAGCAGTACTTC

D: -
J: TRBJ1-5
V: TRBV4-2
size: -
CDR3: CASNQDLQGGYQPQHF
DNA: TGTGCCAGCAACCAAGATCTGCAGGGCGGGTATCAGCCCCAGCATTTT

D: -
J: TRBJ2-7
V: TRBV7-9
size: -
CDR3: CAISLPLAYYEQYF
DNA: TGTGCCATCAGCTTACCCCTAGCGTATTACGAGCAGTACTTC

D: -
J: TRBJ2-3
V: TRBV6-5
size: -
CDR3: CASSYRVIPTYTQYF
DNA: TGTGCCAGCAGTTACCGGGTCATACCCACATATACGCAGTATTTT

D: -
J: TRBJ2-5
V: TRBV7-3
size: -
CDR3: CASNLNGMYQETQYF
DNA: TGTGCCAGCAACTTAAATGGCATGTATCAAGAGACCCAGTACTTC

D: -
J: TRBJ2-4
V: TRBV6-2/TRBV6-3
size: -
CDR3: CASSYGGERVEGKNIQHF
DNA: TGTGCCAGCAGTTACGGTGGCGAGAGAGTTGAGGGCAAAAACATTCAGCACTTC

D: TRBD1
J: TRBJ1-5
V: TRBV6-5
size: -
CDR3: CVSRWDRYSNQPQHF
DNA: TGTGTCAGCAGGTGGGACAGGTATAGCAATCAGCCCCAGCATTTT

D: -
J: TRBJ2-5
V: TRBV5-1
size: -
CDR3: CACSLDGPDLGQTQYF
DNA: TGCGCCTGCAGCTTGGATGGACCGGATCTTGGACAGACCCAATACTTC

D: -
J: TRBJ2-7
V: TRBV11-3
size: -
CDR3: CASSLGRGSYEQYF
DNA: TGTGCCAGCAGCTTGGGGAGGGGGAGCTACGAGCAGTACTTC

D: TRBD1
J: TRBJ2-7
V: TRBV12-3/TRBV12-4
size: many
CDR3: CASSSPTGTGVYEQYF
DNA: TGTGCCAGCAGTTCTCCAACCGGGACAGGGGTCTACGAGCAGTACTTC

D: TRBD1
J: TRBJ1-2
V: TRBV10-2
size: many
CDR3: CASSATGANYGYTF
DNA: TGCGCCAGCAGTGCAACAGGGGCTAACTATGGCTACACCTTC

D: -
J: TRBJ1-5
V: TRBV6-1
size: many
CDR3: CASSVSQNQPQHF
DNA: TGTGCCAGCAGTGTCTCCCAAAATCAGCCCCAGCATTTT

D: TRBD2
J: TRBJ2-2
V: TRBV12-5
size: many
CDR3: CASGLQAGGIGELFF
DNA: TGTGCTAGTGGTTTGCAAGCCGGGGGGATCGGGGAGCTGTTTTTT

D: -
J: TRBJ2-2
V: TRBV10-3
size: few
CDR3: CAISFSPYTGGLFF
DNA: TGTGCTATCTCATTTTCCCCTTACACCGGGGGGCTGTTTTTT

D: -
J: TRBJ2-7
V: TRBV6-2/TRBV6-3
size: -
CDR3: CASSISLYEQYF
DNA: TGTGCCAGCAGTATCTCCTTGTACGAGCAGTACTTC

D: -
J: TRBJ2-4
V: TRBV12-3/TRBV12-4
size: -
CDR3: CASGTTSNILYF
DNA: TGTGCCAGCGGTACCACTAGCAACATTCTGTACTTC

D: -
J: TRBJ2-7
V: TRBV11-1
size: -
CDR3: CASISIGREQYF
DNA: TGTGCCAGTATCTCGATAGGTAGGGAGCAGTACTTC

D: -
J: TRBJ2-1
V: TRBV29-1
size: -
CDR3: CNVRLDLVNEQFF
DNA: TGTAACGTTCGACTAGATTTGGTCAATGAGCAGTTCTTC

D: TRBD2
J: TRBJ2-5
V: TRBV29-1
size: -
CDR3: CSTSPGLAGVETQCF
DNA: TGCAGCACTAGCCCGGGACTAGCGGGAGTTGAGACCCAGTGTTTC

D: -
J: TRBJ2-7
V: TRBV30
size: many
CDR3: CAWTVGSYEQYF
DNA: TGTGCCTGGACTGTCGGTTCCTACGAGCAGTACTTC

D: -
J: TRBJ2-1
V: TRBV29-1
size: -
CDR3: CSVDMFGGVTYNEQFF
DNA: TGTAGCGTTGATATGTTTGGCGGGGTCACCTATAATGAGCAGTTCTTC

D: -
J: TRBJ1-1
V: TRBV5-1
size: few
CDR3: CARRPLGGGTEAFF
DNA: TGCGCCCGCAGGCCCCTCGGGGGGGGGACTGAAGCTTTCTTT

D: -
J: TRBJ2-1
V: TRBV28
size: once
CDR3: CGSSLVGSAYNEQFF
DNA: TGTGGAAGCAGTTTGGTAGGGTCTGCCTACAATGAGCAGTTCTTC

D: -
J: TRBJ2-1
V: TRBV7-9
size: -
CDR3: CASSRLVAGNEQFF
DNA: TGTGCCAGCAGCCGCCTTGTGGCGGGGAATGAGCAGTTCTTC

D: TRBD2
J: TRBJ2-3
V: TRBV6-5
size: -
CDR3: CVSSYSTVLGRAPDTQYF
DNA: TGCGTCAGCAGTTACTCGACCGTCCTCGGGAGGGCCCCAGATACGCAGTATTTT

D: -
J: TRBJ2-3
V: TRBV10-3
size: many
CDR3: CAISERGEDTQYF
DNA: TGTGCCATCAGTGAGAGGGGTGAAGATACGCAGTATTTT

D: TRBD2
J: TRBJ2-1
V: TRBV11-2
size: -
CDR3: CASSPEGGRNIEQFF
DNA: TGCGCCAGCAGCCCCGAAGGCGGGAGGAATATTGAACAGTTCTTC

D: -
J: TRBJ2-1
V: TRBV6-1
size: few
CDR3: CASSVYSEQFF
DNA: TGTGCCAGCAGTGTATACAGTGAGCAGTTCTTC

D: -
J: TRBJ2-1
V: TRBV12-3/TRBV12-4
size: -
CDR3: CASSPGPGVYNEQFF
DNA: TGTGCCAGCAGTCCAGGACCAGGCGTCTACAATGAGCAGTTCTTC

D: TRBD1
J: TRBJ2-1
V: TRBV29-1
size: few
CDR3: CSVRGQGAFYSEQFF
DNA: TGCAGCGTCCGCGGACAGGGGGCATTCTACAGTGAGCAGTTCTTC

D: -
J: TRBJ2-3
V: TRBV5-1
size: few
CDR3: CASSLDGTASTDTQYF
DNA: TGCGCCAGCAGCTTGGATGGAACCGCGAGCACAGATACGCAGTATTTT

D: -
J: TRBJ1-1
V: TRBV30
size: -
CDR3: CAWGVPPGYTEAFF
DNA: TGTGCCTGGGGTGTACCCCCGGGGTACACTGAAGCTTTCTTT

D: -
J: TRBJ2-2
V: TRBV11-2
size: -
CDR3: CTSSLTGELFF
DNA: TGTACCAGCAGCTTGACCGGGGAGCTGTTTTTT

D: TRBD2
J: TRBJ2-7
V: TRBV11-1
size: once
CDR3: CASSLTSGSYELYF
DNA: TGTGCCAGCAGTTTGACTAGCGGAAGTTACGAGCTGTACTTC

D: -
J: TRBJ1-5
V: TRBV29-1
size: -
CDR3: CSVVTVNNQPQHF
DNA: TGCAGCGTCGTGACAGTTAACAATCAGCCCCAACATTTT

D: -
J: TRBJ2-7
V: TRBV6-5
size: -
CDR3: CASSYPFWGVSTYEQYF
DNA: TGCGCCAGCAGTTACCCTTTTTGGGGGGTTTCAACCTACGAGCAATACTTC

D: -
J: TRBJ2-1
V: TRBV29-1
size: many
CDR3: CSVEGTVGNEQFF
DNA: TGCAGCGTTGAAGGGACGGTGGGCAATGAGCAGTTCTTC

D: -
J: TRBJ2-3
V: TRBV29-1
size: once
CDR3: CSVVVAGADTQYF
DNA: TGCAGCGTTGTAGTCGCAGGCGCAGATACGCAGTATTTT

D: -
J: TRBJ2-7
V: TRBV29-1
size: -
CDR3: CSVEDSGKSGSYEQYF
DNA: TGCAGCGTTGAAGATTCGGGCAAGAGCGGATCCTACGAGCAGTACTTC

D: TRBD2
J: TRBJ2-1
V: TRBV6-5
size: once
CDR3: CAGNQGRRLAEYNEQFF
DNA: TGTGCCGGCAACCAAGGGAGGAGACTAGCGGAATACAATGAGCAGTTCTTC

D: -
J: TRBJ1-1
V: TRBV5-6
size: -
CDR3: CVCSSSSREAFF
DNA: TGTGTCTGCAGCTCCTCTTCCAGGGAAGCTTTCTTT

D: TRBD2
J: TRBJ2-7
V: TRBV4-1
size: -
CDR3: CTSSRRAGVSTYEQYF
DNA: TGCACCAGCAGCCGGAGAGCGGGAGTGTCTACCTACGAGCAGTACTTC

D: -
J: TRBJ2-1
V: TRBV10-3
size: -
CDR3: CAISDPPEVDGFF
DNA: TGTGCCATCAGTGACCCTCCCGAGGTAGACGGGTTCTTC

D: -
J: TRBJ2-2
V: TRBV6-6
size: -
CDR3: CASSSTGGDTGDLFF
DNA: TGTGCCAGTAGTTCCACCGGGGGCGACACCGGGGATCTGTTTTTT

D: TRBD1
J: TRBJ1-2
V: TRBV4-2
size: few
CDR3: CASSLDRGRVNYGYAF
DNA: TGTGCCAGCAGCCTAGACAGGGGGCGTGTGAACTATGGTTACGCCTTC

D: -
J: TRBJ1-1
V: TRBV12-3/TRBV12-4
size: -
CDR3: CTSSPRQGSSFEAFF
DNA: TGTACCAGCAGTCCACGCCAGGGAAGTTCGTTCGAGGCTTTCTTT

D: -
J: TRBJ2-7
V: TRBV30
size: -
CDR3: CAWSVTGATHEQYF
DNA: TGTGCCTGGAGTGTAACCGGGGCCACTCACGAGCAGTACTTC

D: TRBD2
J: TRBJ2-5
V: TRBV7-9
size: -
CDR3: CASSPPGLAGVETQYF
DNA: TGTGCCAGCAGTCCACCCGGACTAGCGGGAGTAGAGACCCAGTACTTC

D: TRBD2
J: TRBJ2-2
V: TRBV4-2
size: -
CDR3: CASSQELAGDADTGEQFF
DNA: TGTGCCAGCAGCCAAGAGTTAGCGGGAGACGCGGACACCGGGGAGCAGTTTTTT